The sequence of this TCR beta chain was determined in a study of T cell repertoires in cytomegalovirus infection. Study-wide results and limits: People with CMV and the relevant HLA were identified by cumulative public TCR beta family frequency. The study found HLA-C-restricted CMV-specific TCR beta clonotypes dominating the ex vivo response.

TCRdb reprocessed the reads via MiXCR and lists one record per CDR3 protein. The repertoire includes 500,000 or so distinct CDR3 sequences, 16% of them detected once, and more than 20% sits in the top ten. The germline CDR1 and CDR2 sequences are LNHDA and SQIVND (reference sequence). Trimming at V came to 8 bases and at J to 0 bases, leaving 12 bases not matched to a gene. The CDR3 contains 16 residues. This clonotype was seen repeatedly, ten times or more. What it binds is unknown. The chain carries TRBV19 and TRBJ1-1, with 7 bases matching TRBD1. This receptor was obtained from a human donor in good health (CMV status not recorded). Some clones in this sample may be carry-over from other donors' samples. Sequencing input: CD8+ T cells from PBMCs. The CDR3 DNA follows: TGTGCCAGTGCCACAGGGGACGCCTCAATGAACACTGAAGCTTTCTTT. Protein product: CASATGDASMNTEAFF.